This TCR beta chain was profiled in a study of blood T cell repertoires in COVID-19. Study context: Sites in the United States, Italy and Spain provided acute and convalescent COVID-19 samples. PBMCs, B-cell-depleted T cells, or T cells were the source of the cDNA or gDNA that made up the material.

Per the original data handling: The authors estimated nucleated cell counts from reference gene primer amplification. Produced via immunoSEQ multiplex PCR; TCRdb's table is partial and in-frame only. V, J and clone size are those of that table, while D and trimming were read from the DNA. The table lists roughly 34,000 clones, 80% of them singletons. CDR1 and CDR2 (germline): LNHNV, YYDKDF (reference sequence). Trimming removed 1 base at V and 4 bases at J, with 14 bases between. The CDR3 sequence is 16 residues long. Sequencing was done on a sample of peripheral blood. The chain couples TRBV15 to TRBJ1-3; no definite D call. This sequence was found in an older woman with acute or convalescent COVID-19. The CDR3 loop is CATSRVFSLVGNTIYF. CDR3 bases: TGTGCCACCAGCAGAGTCTTTAGCTTGGTGGGAAACACCATATATTTT.